One sample yielded the 2 T cell receptor beta chains listed below, sequenced in a study of shared clonotypes between healthy human individuals. Profiling relied on immunoSEQ multiplex PCR, and the TCRdb table lists in-frame clones only, not all of them. The table records approximately 2.1 million clones, 85% to 95% of them present only once. The sequenced sample was naive CD4+ T cells from PBMCs. The subset was: CD45RA+ positively selected. The receptors were sampled from a man aged 18 to 29 in good health. Some clones in this sample may be carry-over from other donors' samples.

The chain links TRBV10-3 to TRBJ2-5; 8 bases line up with TRBD1. The DNA end favors TRBJ2-7, so the J call may be wrong. Germline-derived CDR1 and CDR2 are ENHRY and SYGVKD. This CDR3 is 14 amino acids long. CDR3 sequence reads: CAISPGTGPNEQYF. CDR3 DNA sequence: TGTGCCATCAGCCCCGGGACAGGCCCCAACGAGCAGTACTTC.

V and J are TRBV7-6 and TRBJ2-5; D remains ambiguous. Germline loops: CDR1 SGHVS, CDR2 FNYEAQ. The length of the CDR3 is 14 residues. Trimming removed 1 base from V and 1 base from J, with 7 bases in between. The CDR3 loop is CASSLGVIQETQYF. The CDR3 DNA follows: TGTGCCAGCAGCTTAGGAGTGATCCAAGAGACCCAGTACTTC.